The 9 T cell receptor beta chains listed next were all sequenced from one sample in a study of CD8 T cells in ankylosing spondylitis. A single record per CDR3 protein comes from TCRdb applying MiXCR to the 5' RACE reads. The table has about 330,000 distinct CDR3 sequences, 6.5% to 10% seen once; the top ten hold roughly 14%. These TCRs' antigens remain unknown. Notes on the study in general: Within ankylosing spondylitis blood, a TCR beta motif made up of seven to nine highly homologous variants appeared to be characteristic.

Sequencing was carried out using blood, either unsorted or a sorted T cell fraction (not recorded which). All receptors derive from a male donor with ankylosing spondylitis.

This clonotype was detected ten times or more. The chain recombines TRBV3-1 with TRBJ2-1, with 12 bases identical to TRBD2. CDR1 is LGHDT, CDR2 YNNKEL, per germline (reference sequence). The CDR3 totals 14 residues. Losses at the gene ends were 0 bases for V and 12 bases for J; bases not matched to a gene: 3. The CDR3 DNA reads TGTGCCAGCAGCCAAGATGCGACTAGCGGGAGGCAGTTCTTC. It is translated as CASSQDATSGRQFF.

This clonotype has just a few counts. This chain's CDR3 is CASSLSRDWETQYF. The CDR3 bases are TGTGCCAGCAGCCTCTCGCGGGATTGGGAGACCCAGTACTTC. The rearrangement links TRBV7-9 to TRBJ2-5; D possibly corresponds to TRBD2 (6 bases). From germline, CDR1 is SEHNR and CDR2 FQNEAQ (reference sequence). This CDR3 has 14 residues. The V gene lost 5 bases and the J gene lost 5 bases, with 15 bases spanning the gap. The whole variable domain, filled in from reference TRBV7-9 and TRBJ2-5, reads DTGVSQNPRHKITKRGQNVTFRCDPISEHNRLYWYRQTLGQGPEFLTYFQNEAQLEKSRLLSDRFSAERPKGSFSTLEIQRTEQGDSAMYLCASSLSRDWETQYFGPGTRLLVL.

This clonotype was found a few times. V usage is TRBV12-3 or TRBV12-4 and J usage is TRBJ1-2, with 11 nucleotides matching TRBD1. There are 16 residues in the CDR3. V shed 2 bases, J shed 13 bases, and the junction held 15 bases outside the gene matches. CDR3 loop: CASSLLGTGTGGSATF. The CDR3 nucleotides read TGTGCCAGCAGTTTATTGGGGACCGGGACAGGGGGTTCGGCCACCTTC.

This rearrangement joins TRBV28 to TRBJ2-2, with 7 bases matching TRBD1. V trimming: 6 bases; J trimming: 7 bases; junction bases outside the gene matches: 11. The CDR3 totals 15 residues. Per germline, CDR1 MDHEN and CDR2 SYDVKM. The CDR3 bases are TGTGCCAGCAGCTCCTCAGACAGGGATGGCGGGGAGCTGTTTTTT. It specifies CASSSSDRDGGELFF. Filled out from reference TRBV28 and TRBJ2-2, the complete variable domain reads DVKVTQSSRYLVKRTGEKVFLECVQDMDHENMFWYRQDPGLGLRLIYFSYDVKMKEKGDIPEGYSVSREKKERFSLILESASTNQTSMYLCASSSSDRDGGELFFGEGSRLTVL.

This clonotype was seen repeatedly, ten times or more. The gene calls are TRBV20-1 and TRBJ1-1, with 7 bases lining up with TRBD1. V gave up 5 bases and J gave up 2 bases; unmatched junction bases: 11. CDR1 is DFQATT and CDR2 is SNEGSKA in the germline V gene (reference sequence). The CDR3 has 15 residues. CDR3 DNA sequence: TGCAGTGCTCCCAAGGGGGGACAGCTAAACACTGAAGCTTTCTTT. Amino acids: CSAPKGGQLNTEAFF.

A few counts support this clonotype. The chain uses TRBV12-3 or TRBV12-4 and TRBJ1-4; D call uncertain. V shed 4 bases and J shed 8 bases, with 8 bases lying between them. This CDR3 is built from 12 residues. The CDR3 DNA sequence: TGTGCCAGCAGTTCCCCTCAGGAAAAACTGTTTTTT. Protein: CASSSPQEKLFF.

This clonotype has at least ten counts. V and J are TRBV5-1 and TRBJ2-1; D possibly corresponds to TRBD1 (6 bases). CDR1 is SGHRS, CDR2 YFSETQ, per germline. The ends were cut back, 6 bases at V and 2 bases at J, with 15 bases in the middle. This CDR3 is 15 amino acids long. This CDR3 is CASTYSGVPYNEQFF. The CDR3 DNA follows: TGCGCCAGCACCTACTCAGGGGTCCCCTACAATGAGCAGTTCTTC.

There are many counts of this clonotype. In nucleotides, the CDR3 is TGCGCCAGCAGGATAAACAGGGGTGGAACTGAAGCTTTCTTT. Its translation: CASRINRGGTEAFF. This rearrangement joins TRBV5-1 to TRBJ1-1, with 7 positions matching TRBD1. The CDR3 runs 14 residues. The junction had 9 bases not matched to a gene; V was cut back by 5 bases and J by 5 bases. The germline V gene has CDR1 SGHRS and CDR2 YFSETQ. Full variable domain (missing parts from reference TRBV5-1 and TRBJ1-1): KAGVTQTPRYLIKTRGQQVTLSCSPISGHRSVSWYQQTPGQGLQFLFEYFSETQRNKGNFPGRFSGRQFSNSRSEMNVSTLELGDSALYLCASRINRGGTEAFFGQGTRLTVV.

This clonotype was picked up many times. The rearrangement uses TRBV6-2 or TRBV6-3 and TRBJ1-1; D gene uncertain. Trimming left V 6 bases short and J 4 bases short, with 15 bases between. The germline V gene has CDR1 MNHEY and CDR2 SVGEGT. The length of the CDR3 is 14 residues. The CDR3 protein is CASSRPARGTEAFF. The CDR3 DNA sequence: TGTGCCAGCAGCCGCCCGGCGCGGGGCACTGAAGCTTTCTTT.